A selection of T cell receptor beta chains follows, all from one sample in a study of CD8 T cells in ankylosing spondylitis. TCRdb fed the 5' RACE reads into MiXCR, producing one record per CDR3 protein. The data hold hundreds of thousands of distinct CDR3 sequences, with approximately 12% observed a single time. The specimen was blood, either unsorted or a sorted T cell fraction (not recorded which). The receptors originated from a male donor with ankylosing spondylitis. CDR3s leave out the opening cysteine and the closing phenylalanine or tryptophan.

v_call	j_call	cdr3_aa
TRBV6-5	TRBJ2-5	ASSYETLATQY
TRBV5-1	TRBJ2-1	ASSLIPGGPNEQF
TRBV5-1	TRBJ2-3	ASSFAGGPDTQY
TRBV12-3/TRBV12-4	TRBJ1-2	ASSQGQGLYGYT
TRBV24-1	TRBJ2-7	ATSVPRSEQY
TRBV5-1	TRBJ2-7	ASSIRDSGYEQY
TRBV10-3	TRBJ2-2	AIGASSTGELF
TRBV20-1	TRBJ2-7	SAGGLAEPAYEQY
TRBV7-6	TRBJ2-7	ASSFRQFPSYEQY
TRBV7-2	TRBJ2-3	ASSLRNTDTQY
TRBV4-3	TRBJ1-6	ASSQVVRDGSPLH
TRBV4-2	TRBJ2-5	ASSQGAGPGEETQY
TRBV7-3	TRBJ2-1	ASSPPGQVYRNEQF
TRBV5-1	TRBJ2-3	ASSTGTFTDTQY
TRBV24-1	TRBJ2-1	ATSDGFPSSYNEQF
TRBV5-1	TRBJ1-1	TSSFGRGMNTEAF
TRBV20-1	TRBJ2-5	SARDPAGGHETQY
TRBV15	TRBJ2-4	ATSRDMLVGSIQY
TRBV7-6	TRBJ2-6	ASSLGSPTGANVLT
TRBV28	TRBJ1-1	ASRIRPGDTEAF
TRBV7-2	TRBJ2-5	ASSPQAGRPYQETQY
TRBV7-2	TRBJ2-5	ASSPYGGGETQY
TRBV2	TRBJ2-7	ASLVGVFYEQY
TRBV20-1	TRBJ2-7	SARINYEQY
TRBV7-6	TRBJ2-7	ASSSSGSPMEQY
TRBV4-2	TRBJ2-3	ASSQDVAGGSATDTQY
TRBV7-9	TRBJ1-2	ASSLVGTVGYT
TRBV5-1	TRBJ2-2	ASSLGQGRYTGELF
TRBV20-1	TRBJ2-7	SASSGRAPYEQY